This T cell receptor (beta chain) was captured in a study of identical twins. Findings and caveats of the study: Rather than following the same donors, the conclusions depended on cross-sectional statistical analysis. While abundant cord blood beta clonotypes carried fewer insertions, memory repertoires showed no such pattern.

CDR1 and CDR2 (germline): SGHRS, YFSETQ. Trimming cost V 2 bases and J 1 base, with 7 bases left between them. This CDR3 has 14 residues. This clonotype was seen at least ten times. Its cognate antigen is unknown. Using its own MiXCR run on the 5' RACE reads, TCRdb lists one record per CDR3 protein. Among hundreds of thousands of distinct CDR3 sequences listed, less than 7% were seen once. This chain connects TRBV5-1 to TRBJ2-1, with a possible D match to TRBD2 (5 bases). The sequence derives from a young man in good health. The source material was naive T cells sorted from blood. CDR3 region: CASSFTSSYNEQFF. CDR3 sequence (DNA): TGCGCCAGCAGCTTTACTAGTTCCTACAATGAGCAGTTCTTC.